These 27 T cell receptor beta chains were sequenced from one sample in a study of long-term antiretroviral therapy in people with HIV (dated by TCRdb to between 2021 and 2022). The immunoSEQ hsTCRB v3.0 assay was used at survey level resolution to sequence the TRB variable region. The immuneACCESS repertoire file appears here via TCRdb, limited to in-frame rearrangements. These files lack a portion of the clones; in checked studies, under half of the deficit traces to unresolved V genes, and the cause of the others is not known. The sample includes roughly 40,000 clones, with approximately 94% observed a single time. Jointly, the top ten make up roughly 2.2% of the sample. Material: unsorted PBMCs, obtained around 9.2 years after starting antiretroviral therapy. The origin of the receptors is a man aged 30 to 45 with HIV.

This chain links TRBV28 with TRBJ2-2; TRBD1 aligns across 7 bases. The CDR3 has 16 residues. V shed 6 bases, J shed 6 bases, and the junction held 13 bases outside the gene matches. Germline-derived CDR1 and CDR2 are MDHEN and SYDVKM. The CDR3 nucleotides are TGTGCCAGCAGGCGATTGAGGGGGCTCGGACCCGGGGAGCTGTTTTTT. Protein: CASRRLRGLGPGELFF.

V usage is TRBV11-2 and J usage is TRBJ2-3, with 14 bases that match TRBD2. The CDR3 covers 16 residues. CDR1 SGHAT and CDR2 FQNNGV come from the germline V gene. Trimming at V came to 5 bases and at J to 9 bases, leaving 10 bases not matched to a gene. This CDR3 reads CASSLYRTSGGSTQYF. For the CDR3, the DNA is TGTGCCAGCAGCCTGTACCGGACTAGCGGGGGGTCGACGCAGTATTTT.

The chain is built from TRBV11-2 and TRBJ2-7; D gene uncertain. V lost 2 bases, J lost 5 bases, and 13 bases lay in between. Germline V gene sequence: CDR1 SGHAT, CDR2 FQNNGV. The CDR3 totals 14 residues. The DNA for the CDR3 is TGTGCCAGCAGCTTATCCAGAACCTACCACGAGCAGTACTTC. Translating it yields CASSLSRTYHEQYF.

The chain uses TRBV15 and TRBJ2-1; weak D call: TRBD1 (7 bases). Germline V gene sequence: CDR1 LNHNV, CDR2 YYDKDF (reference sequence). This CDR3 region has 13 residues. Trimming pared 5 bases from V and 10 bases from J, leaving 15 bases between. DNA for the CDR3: TGTGCCACCAGCGGAGGGGGCTCCATAGAGCAGTTCTTC. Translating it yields CATSGGGSIEQFF.

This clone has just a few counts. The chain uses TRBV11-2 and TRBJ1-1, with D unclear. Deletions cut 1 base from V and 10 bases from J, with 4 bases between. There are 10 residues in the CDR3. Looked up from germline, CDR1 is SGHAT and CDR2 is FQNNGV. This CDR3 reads CASSLATAFF. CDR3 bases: TGTGCCAGCAGCTTAGCGACAGCTTTCTTT.

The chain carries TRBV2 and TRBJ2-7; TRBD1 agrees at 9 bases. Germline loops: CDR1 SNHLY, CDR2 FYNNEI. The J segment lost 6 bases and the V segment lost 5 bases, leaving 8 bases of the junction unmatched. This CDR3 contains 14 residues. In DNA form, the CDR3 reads TGTGCCAGCAGTACCCGGACAGGGGCAGGCGAGCAGTACTTC. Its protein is CASSTRTGAGEQYF. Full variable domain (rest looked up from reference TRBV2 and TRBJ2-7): EPEVTQTPSHQVTQMGQEVILRCVPISNHLYFYWYRQILGQKVEFLVSFYNNEISEKSEIFDDQFSVERPDGSNFTLKIRSTKLEDSAMYFCASSTRTGAGEQYFGPGTRLTVT.

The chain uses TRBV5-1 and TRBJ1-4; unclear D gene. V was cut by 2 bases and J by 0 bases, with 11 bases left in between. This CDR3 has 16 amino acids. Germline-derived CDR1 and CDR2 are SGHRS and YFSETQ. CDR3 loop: CASSLRTAATNEKLFF. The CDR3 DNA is TGCGCCAGCAGCTTACGGACTGCTGCAACTAATGAAAAACTGTTTTTT.

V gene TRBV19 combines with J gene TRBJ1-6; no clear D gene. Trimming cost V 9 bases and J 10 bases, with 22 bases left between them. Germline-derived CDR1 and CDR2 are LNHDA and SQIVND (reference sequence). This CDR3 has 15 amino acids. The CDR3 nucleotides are TGTGCCAGCCGACCAACGGCCCTAGACCGCTCACCCCTCCACTTT. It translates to CASRPTALDRSPLHF.

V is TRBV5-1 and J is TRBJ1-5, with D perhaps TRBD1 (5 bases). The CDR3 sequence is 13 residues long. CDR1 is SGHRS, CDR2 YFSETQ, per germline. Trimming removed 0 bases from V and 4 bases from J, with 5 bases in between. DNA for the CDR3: TGCGCCAGCAGCTTGGGACAGAATCAGCCCCAGCATTTT. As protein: CASSLGQNQPQHF.

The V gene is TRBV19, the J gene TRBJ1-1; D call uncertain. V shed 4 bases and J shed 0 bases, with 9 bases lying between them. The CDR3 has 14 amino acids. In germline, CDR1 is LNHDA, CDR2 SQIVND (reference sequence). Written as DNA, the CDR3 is TGTGCCAGTAGTAGGGCCAGTATGAACACTGAAGCTTTCTTT. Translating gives CASSRASMNTEAFF.

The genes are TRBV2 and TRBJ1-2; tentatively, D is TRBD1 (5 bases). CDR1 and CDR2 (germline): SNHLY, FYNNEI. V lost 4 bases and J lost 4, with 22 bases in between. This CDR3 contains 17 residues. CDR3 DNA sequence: TGTGCCAGCAGTGCGGGACCGCGCACGTGGATGGTCTATGGCTACACCTTC. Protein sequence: CASSAGPRTWMVYGYTF.

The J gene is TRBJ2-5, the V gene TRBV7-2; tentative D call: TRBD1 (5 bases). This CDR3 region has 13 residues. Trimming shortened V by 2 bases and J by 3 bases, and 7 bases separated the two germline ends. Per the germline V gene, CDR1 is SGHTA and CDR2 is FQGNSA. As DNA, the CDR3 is TGTGCCAGCAGCTTAATCAGGGAAGAGACCCAGTACTTC. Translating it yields CASSLIREETQYF.

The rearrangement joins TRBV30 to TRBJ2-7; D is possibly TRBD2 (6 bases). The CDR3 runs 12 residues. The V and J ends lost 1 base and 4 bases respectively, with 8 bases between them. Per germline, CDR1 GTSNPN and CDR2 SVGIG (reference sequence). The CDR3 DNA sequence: TGTGCCTGGAGTGCTCGGGGGTACGAGCAGTACTTC. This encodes CAWSARGYEQYF.

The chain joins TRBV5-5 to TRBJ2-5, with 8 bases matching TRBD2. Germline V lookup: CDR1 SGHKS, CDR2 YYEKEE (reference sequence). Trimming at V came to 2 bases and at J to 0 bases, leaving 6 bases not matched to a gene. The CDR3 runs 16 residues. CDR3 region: CASSLLGGGYQETQYF. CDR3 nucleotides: TGTGCCAGCAGCTTACTGGGCGGGGGGTACCAAGAGACCCAGTACTTC.

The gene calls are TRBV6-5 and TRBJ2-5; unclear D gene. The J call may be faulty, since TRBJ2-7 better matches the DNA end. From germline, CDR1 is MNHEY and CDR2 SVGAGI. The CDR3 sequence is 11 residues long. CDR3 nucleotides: TGTGCCACCCACGCTGGAGTCGAGCAGTACTTC. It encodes CATHAGVEQYF.

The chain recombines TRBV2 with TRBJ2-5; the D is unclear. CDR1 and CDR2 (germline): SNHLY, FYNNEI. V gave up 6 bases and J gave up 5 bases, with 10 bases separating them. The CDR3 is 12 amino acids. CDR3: CASRISVETQYF. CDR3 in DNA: TGTGCCAGCAGAATAAGTGTGGAGACCCAGTACTTC. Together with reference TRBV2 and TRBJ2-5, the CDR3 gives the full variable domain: EPEVTQTPSHQVTQMGQEVILRCVPISNHLYFYWYRQILGQKVEFLVSFYNNEISEKSEIFDDQFSVERPDGSNFTLKIRSTKLEDSAMYFCASRISVETQYFGPGTRLLVL.

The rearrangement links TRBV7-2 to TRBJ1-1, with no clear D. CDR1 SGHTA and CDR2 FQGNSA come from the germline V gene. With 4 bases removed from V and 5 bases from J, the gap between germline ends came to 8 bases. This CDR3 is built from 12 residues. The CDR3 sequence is CASSWRETEAFF. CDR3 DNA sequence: TGTGCCAGCAGCTGGAGGGAGACTGAAGCTTTCTTT.

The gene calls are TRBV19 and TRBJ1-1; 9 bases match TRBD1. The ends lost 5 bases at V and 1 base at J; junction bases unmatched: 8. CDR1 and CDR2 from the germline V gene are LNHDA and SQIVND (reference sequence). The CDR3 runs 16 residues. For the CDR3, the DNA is TGTGCCAGTAGTCCCCTTCCGGACAGGGGGAACACTGAAGCTTTCTTT. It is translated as CASSPLPDRGNTEAFF.

The CDR3 DNA is TGTGCCAGCAGCTTGGTAGGGGATGGGGGAGTGAACACTGAAGCTTTCTTT. Translating it yields CASSLVGDGGVNTEAFF. V gene TRBV5-5 combines with J gene TRBJ1-1, with D possibly being TRBD1 (5 bases). With 0 bases removed from V and 0 bases from J, the gap between germline ends came to 15 bases. CDR1 is SGHKS, CDR2 YYEKEE, per germline (reference sequence). The CDR3 loop spans 17 amino acids.

The CDR3 is CASSIGTEAFF. CDR3 coding DNA: TGTGCCAGTAGTATTGGGACTGAAGCTTTCTTT. The rearrangement uses TRBV19 and TRBJ1-1; D ambiguous. The CDR3 is 11 residues long. CDR1 and CDR2 (germline): LNHDA, SQIVND (reference sequence). V lost 3 bases and J 5 bases, leaving 4 bases between the germline ends.

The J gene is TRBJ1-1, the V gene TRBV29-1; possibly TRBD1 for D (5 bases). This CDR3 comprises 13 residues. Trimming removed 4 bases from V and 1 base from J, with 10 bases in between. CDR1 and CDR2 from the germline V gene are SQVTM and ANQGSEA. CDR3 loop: CSVVGQENTEAFF. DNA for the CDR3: TGCAGCGTTGTAGGACAAGAGAACACTGAAGCTTTCTTT.

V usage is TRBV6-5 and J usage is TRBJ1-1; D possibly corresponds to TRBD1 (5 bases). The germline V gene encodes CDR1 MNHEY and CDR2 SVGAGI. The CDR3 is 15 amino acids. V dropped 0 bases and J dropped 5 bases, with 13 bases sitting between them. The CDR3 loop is CASSYSGGTGTEAFF. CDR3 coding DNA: TGTGCCAGCAGTTACTCGGGGGGGACGGGAACTGAAGCTTTCTTT.

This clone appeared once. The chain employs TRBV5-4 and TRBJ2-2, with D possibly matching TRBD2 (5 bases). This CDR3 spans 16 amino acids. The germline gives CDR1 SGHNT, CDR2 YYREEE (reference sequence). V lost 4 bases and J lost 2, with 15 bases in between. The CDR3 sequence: CASSGPGRLNTGELFF. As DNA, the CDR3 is TGTGCCAGCAGCGGCCCGGGGAGATTAAACACCGGGGAGCTGTTTTTT.

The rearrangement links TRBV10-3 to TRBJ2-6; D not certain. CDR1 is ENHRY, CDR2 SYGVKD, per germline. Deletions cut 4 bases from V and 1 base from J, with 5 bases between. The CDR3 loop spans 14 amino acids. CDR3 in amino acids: CAISAESGANVLTF. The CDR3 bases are TGTGCCATCAGTGCAGAATCTGGGGCCAACGTCCTGACTTTC.

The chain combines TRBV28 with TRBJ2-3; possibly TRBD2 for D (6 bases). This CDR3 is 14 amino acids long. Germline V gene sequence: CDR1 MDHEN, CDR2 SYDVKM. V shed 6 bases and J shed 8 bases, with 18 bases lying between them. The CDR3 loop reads CASRAKRGSGTQYF. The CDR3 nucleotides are TGTGCCAGCAGAGCGAAACGGGGGTCGGGTACGCAGTATTTT.

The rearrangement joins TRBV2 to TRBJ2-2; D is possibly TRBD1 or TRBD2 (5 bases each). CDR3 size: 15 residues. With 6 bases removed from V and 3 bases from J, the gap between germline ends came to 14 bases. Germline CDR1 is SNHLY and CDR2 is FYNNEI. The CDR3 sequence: CASRHRVGDTGELFF. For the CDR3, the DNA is TGTGCCAGCAGACACAGAGTGGGGGACACCGGGGAGCTGTTTTTT. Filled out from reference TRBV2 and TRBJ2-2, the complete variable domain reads EPEVTQTPSHQVTQMGQEVILRCVPISNHLYFYWYRQILGQKVEFLVSFYNNEISEKSEIFDDQFSVERPDGSNFTLKIRSTKLEDSAMYFCASRHRVGDTGELFFGEGSRLTVL.

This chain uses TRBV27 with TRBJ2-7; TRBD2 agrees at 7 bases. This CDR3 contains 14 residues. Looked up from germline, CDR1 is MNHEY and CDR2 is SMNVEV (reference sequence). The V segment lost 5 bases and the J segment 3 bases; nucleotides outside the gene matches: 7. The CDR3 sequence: CASSNQGGVYEQYF. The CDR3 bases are TGTGCCAGCAGTAATCAGGGAGGGGTCTACGAGCAGTACTTC.